Shown below are 31 T cell receptor beta chains from a single sample sequenced in a study of early T cells in non-severe SARS-CoV-2 infection. MiXCR, applied by TCRdb to the 5' RACE reads, yields one record per CDR3 protein. Here the sample spans 65,000 to 80,000 distinct CDR3 sequences, around 10% being singletons. Sequenced input: whole blood. The receptors originated from an adult who was a healthcare worker with PCR-confirmed SARS-CoV-2 infection or an uninfected control (not recorded which).

This clonotype appeared many times. The chain uses TRBV5-4 and TRBJ1-6; D is possibly TRBD1 (5 bases). Germline-derived CDR1 and CDR2 are SGHNT and YYREEE (reference sequence). Between the trimmed V and J ends, which lost 3 bases and 0 bases, there was a span of 10 bases. The CDR3 has 16 residues. The CDR3 region is CASSSDTSSYNSPLHF. The CDR3 DNA is TGTGCCAGCAGCTCGGACACGAGCTCCTATAATTCACCCCTCCACTTT.

This clonotype occurred a few times. The genes are TRBV7-2 and TRBJ2-7; D perhaps matches TRBD1 (5 bases). Trimming stripped 1 base from V and 0 bases from J, with 10 bases between. The CDR3 runs to 15 residues. Germline loops: CDR1 SGHTA, CDR2 FQGNSA. The CDR3 DNA reads as TGTGCCAGCAGCTTAGTGGGGCCGGGCTCCTACGAGCAGTACTTC. Translation gives CASSLVGPGSYEQYF.

This clonotype has at least ten counts. The chain employs TRBV9 and TRBJ2-7, with D unresolved. CDR1 and CDR2 (germline): SGDLS, YYNGEE. V dropped 2 bases and J dropped 0 bases, with 9 bases sitting between them. CDR3 length equals 14 residues. Here the CDR3 DNA reads TGTGCCAGCAGCGTGGGTGGATCCTCCTACGAGCAGTACTTC. This gives the protein CASSVGGSSYEQYF.

This clonotype was observed many times. The gene calls are TRBV5-1 and TRBJ2-2; 7 bases are a match to TRBD1. CDR3 size: 16 residues. V shed 4 bases and J 3 bases; nucleotides not matched to a gene: 9. Germline CDR1 reads SGHRS; CDR2 reads YFSETQ. CDR3: CASSITGTADTGELFF. The DNA of the CDR3 is TGCGCCAGCAGCATAACCGGGACAGCCGACACCGGGGAGCTGTTTTTT. The complete variable domain, with remaining parts taken from reference TRBV5-1 and TRBJ2-2, reads KAGVTQTPRYLIKTRGQQVTLSCSPISGHRSVSWYQQTPGQGLQFLFEYFSETQRNKGNFPGRFSGRQFSNSRSEMNVSTLELGDSALYLCASSITGTADTGELFFGEGSRLTVL.

Many counts were recorded for this clonotype. The rearrangement links TRBV20-1 to TRBJ2-3; TRBD1 matches at 9 bases. V lost 8 bases, J lost 6 bases, and 9 bases stayed unmatched. Germline V lookup: CDR1 DFQATT, CDR2 SNEGSKA (reference sequence). The CDR3 has 13 amino acids. The CDR3 sequence: CSPTGGETDTQYF. The DNA for the CDR3 is TGCAGTCCGACAGGGGGGGAGACTGATACGCAGTATTTT.

The chain recombines TRBV6-4 with TRBJ2-2, with TRBD1 identical over 9 bases. The CDR3 spans 17 residues. Germline V gives CDR1 MRHNA, CDR2 SNTAGT. V was pared by 2 bases and J by 2 bases, with 6 bases of the junction left unmatched. The CDR3 protein is CASSDTGGIYNTGELFF. CDR3 sequence (DNA): TGTGCCAGCAGTGACACAGGGGGCATCTATAACACCGGGGAGCTGTTTTTT.

The chain is built from TRBV7-9 and TRBJ1-1; a possible D gene is TRBD1 (6 bases). The CDR3 covers 16 residues. Trimming cost V 4 bases and J 4 bases, with 19 bases left between them. CDR1 is SEHNR, CDR2 FQNEAQ, per germline (reference sequence). The DNA for the CDR3 is TGTGCCAGCAGCTCCCGGGCGGGGGCCGGGGGCACTGAAGCTTTCTTT. Its protein is CASSSRAGAGGTEAFF.

The sample holds many counts of this clonotype. The CDR3: CASSQAYGYTF. The CDR3 DNA follows: TGTGCCAGCAGCCAAGCCTATGGCTACACCTTC. The chain employs TRBV4-2 and TRBJ1-2; D is unclear. The germline V gene encodes CDR1 LGHNA and CDR2 YNFKEQ. V was clipped by 1 base and J by 4 bases, with 1 base between them. CDR3 size: 11 residues.

This clonotype has a count of ten or more. J is TRBJ1-5 and V is TRBV19; 10 bases fit TRBD1. J was trimmed by 5 bases and V by 2 bases; bases with no gene match: 3. Germline assignment: CDR1 LNHDA and CDR2 SQIVND (reference sequence). The CDR3 is 15 residues long. The CDR3: CASSIFGTGDQPQHF. For the CDR3, the DNA is TGTGCCAGTAGTATATTTGGGACAGGGGATCAGCCCCAGCATTTT.

V is TRBV7-2 and J is TRBJ2-1; D is undetermined. V was trimmed by 0 bases and J by 4 bases, leaving 4 bases between them. The germline V gene encodes CDR1 SGHTA and CDR2 FQGNSA. CDR3 length: 13 amino acids. The CDR3 nucleotides are TGTGCCAGCAGCTTAGCCAATTACAATGAGCAGTTCTTC. Encoded protein: CASSLANYNEQFF.

Concerning this clonotype: Its ends do not fully match the called genes, so a read error is possible. This chain connects TRBV7-7 to TRBJ2-1; D is possibly TRBD1 or TRBD2 (5 bases each). Germline CDR1 and CDR2: SSHAT and FNYEAQ (reference sequence). The CDR3 sequence is 16 residues long. CDR3 region: CAISQISADSYNEQFF. DNA of the CDR3: TGTGCCATCAGCCAAATTAGCGCCGACAGCTACAATGAGCAGTTCTTC.

This clonotype came up a few times. V gene TRBV12-3 or TRBV12-4 combines with J gene TRBJ1-2; no definite D call. The CDR3 covers 13 residues. V was shortened by 3 bases and J by 4 bases, with 9 bases between the two germline ends. The chain's CDR3 is CASSFGPTYGYTF. The CDR3, as DNA: TGTGCCAGCAGTTTTGGTCCTACCTATGGCTACACCTTC.

In its sample, this clonotype was seen once. The chain uses TRBV9 and TRBJ1-3; the match to TRBD1 covers 7 bases. The CDR3 runs to 18 residues. Germline V gene lookup returns CDR1 SGDLS and CDR2 YYNGEE. J was trimmed by 0 bases and V by 0 bases; bases with no gene match: 9. The CDR3: CASSVATVGQYSGNTIYF. For the CDR3, the DNA is TGTGCCAGCAGCGTAGCTACGGTGGGACAGTACTCTGGAAACACCATATATTTT.

J is TRBJ2-3 and V is TRBV7-2, with a possible D match to TRBD1 (5 bases). The CDR3 loop spans 15 amino acids. CDR1 and CDR2 from the germline V gene are SGHTA and FQGNSA. V lost 5 bases and J lost 2, with 14 bases in between. The CDR3 sequence: CASSARLGLTDTQYF. In DNA, the CDR3 is TGTGCCAGCAGCGCACGACTGGGGCTCACAGATACGCAGTATTTT.

This chain connects TRBV7-2 to TRBJ2-3; 12 bases are shared with TRBD2. The trim removed 5 bases at V and 6 bases at J, leaving 12 bases unmatched. CDR3 size: 17 residues. The germline gives CDR1 SGHTA, CDR2 FQGNSA. In DNA form, the CDR3 reads TGTGCCAGCAGCACCCTTTCTAGCGGGGGGGGCAGGGATACGCAGTATTTT. Translation gives CASSTLSSGGGRDTQYF.

The chain employs TRBV3-1 and TRBJ2-3, with 7 nucleotides matching TRBD2. CDR3 length: 14 amino acids. Losses at the gene ends were 4 bases for V and 0 bases for J; bases not matched to a gene: 1. Per germline, CDR1 LGHDT and CDR2 YNNKEL (reference sequence). Here the CDR3 DNA reads TGTGCCAGCAGCCTAGCGGGTAGCACAGATACGCAGTATTTT. Protein product: CASSLAGSTDTQYF.

The chain links TRBV5-1 to TRBJ1-1; D is unresolved. Germline V gene lookup returns CDR1 SGHRS and CDR2 YFSETQ. This CDR3 is built from 13 residues. V was trimmed by 4 bases and J by 1 base, leaving 8 bases between them. For the CDR3, the DNA is TGCGCCAGCAGCGTCCCCTCGAACACTGAAGCTTTCTTT. Translation: CASSVPSNTEAFF.

This clonotype was counted only a few times. The V call is TRBV7-8, the J call TRBJ2-2; D ambiguous. Trimming stripped 4 bases from V and 6 bases from J, with 12 bases between. CDR1 and CDR2 from the germline V gene are SGHVS and FQNEAQ. The CDR3 extends over 14 amino acids. CDR3 DNA sequence: TGTGCCAGCAGCTCTCCTAGTTTGGCCGGGGAGCTGTTTTTT. Translated, it gives CASSSPSLAGELFF.

This clonotype was seen a handful of times. The chain is built from TRBV30 and TRBJ1-5; no clear D. V lost 0 bases and J 6 bases, leaving 9 bases between the germline ends. Germline V gene lookup returns CDR1 GTSNPN and CDR2 SVGIG (reference sequence). This CDR3 comprises 13 residues. The CDR3 region is CAWSVRDFQPQHF. The CDR3 DNA is TGTGCCTGGAGTGTACGGGATTTTCAGCCCCAGCATTTT. Variable domain in full (rest from reference TRBV30 and TRBJ1-5): SQTIHQWPATLVQPVGSPLSLECTVEGTSNPNLYWYRQAAGRGLQLLFYSVGIGQISSEVPQNLSASRPQDRQFILSSKKLLLSDSGFYLCAWSVRDFQPQHFGDGTRLSIL.

This clonotype was counted ten times or more. The J gene is TRBJ1-1, the V gene TRBV2, with D perhaps TRBD1 (5 bases). CDR1 and CDR2 (germline): SNHLY, FYNNEI. V was trimmed by 8 bases and J by 0 bases, leaving 13 bases between them. The CDR3 length is 14 residues. The CDR3 sequence: CASGAVLLNTEAFF. In DNA form, the CDR3 reads TGTGCCAGCGGGGCGGTACTATTGAACACTGAAGCTTTCTTT. The full variable domain, completed using reference TRBV2 and TRBJ1-1, is EPEVTQTPSHQVTQMGQEVILRCVPISNHLYFYWYRQILGQKVEFLVSFYNNEISEKSEIFDDQFSVERPDGSNFTLKIRSTKLEDSAMYFCASGAVLLNTEAFFGQGTRLTVV.

This clonotype was found many times. The chain combines TRBV10-3 with TRBJ1-2; maybe TRBD1 (6 bases). Trimming cost V 10 bases and J 4 bases, with 22 bases left between them. In germline, CDR1 is ENHRY, CDR2 SYGVKD. This CDR3 region has 15 residues. Here the CDR3 reads CASATDSLRGYGYTF. The CDR3 DNA is TGTGCCAGCGCGACGGACAGCCTAAGAGGCTATGGCTACACCTTC.

The table lists this clonotype with many counts. The chain couples TRBV5-6 to TRBJ2-1; D remains ambiguous. Looked up from germline, CDR1 is SGHDT and CDR2 is YYEEEE. The CDR3 is 13 amino acids. V was trimmed by 0 bases and J by 6 bases, leaving 7 bases between them. The CDR3 here is CASSLVLANEQFF. In nucleotides, the CDR3 is TGTGCCAGCAGCTTGGTGCTCGCCAATGAGCAGTTCTTC.

The table lists this clonotype with a few counts. The rearrangement links TRBV20-1 to TRBJ2-3, with 10 bases identical to TRBD2. In germline, CDR1 is DFQATT, CDR2 SNEGSKA (reference sequence). V was pared by 3 bases and J by 2 bases, with 8 bases of the junction left unmatched. CDR3 size: 16 residues. CDR3 nucleotides: TGCAGTGCTAGGTGGGCTAGCGGGGGCCTCACAGATACGCAGTATTTT. Translated, it gives CSARWASGGLTDTQYF.

This clonotype was counted only a few times. This chain links TRBV11-3 with TRBJ2-3; D uncertain. The CDR3 runs 14 residues. CDR1 is SGHNT and CDR2 is YENEEA in the germline V gene. V was shortened by 1 base and J by 0 bases, with 5 bases between the two germline ends. Here the CDR3 reads CASSLVASTDTQYF. In DNA, the CDR3 is TGTGCCAGCAGCTTAGTTGCAAGCACAGATACGCAGTATTTT.

CDR3 sequence (DNA): TGTGCCAGCACTCACTGGCGGGGGGATGGCAATCAGCCCCAGCATTTT. Protein sequence: CASTHWRGDGNQPQHF. The genes are TRBV6-2 or TRBV6-3 and TRBJ1-5, with D possibly being TRBD1 (5 bases). There are 16 residues in the CDR3. The germline V gene encodes CDR1 MNHEY and CDR2 SVGEGT. V was pared by 7 bases and J by 2 bases, with 18 bases between.

This clonotype is judged medium-sized (0.01 to 0.1%). V usage is TRBV5-5 and J usage is TRBJ1-2; D is ambiguous. V gave up 6 bases and J gave up 4 bases, with 19 bases separating them. The CDR3 is made up of 15 amino acids. Germline V lookup: CDR1 SGHKS, CDR2 YYEKEE (reference sequence). Here the CDR3 reads CASKGLDDIVYGYTF. The CDR3 DNA is TGTGCCAGCAAAGGACTGGACGATATAGTCTATGGCTACACCTTC.

In this sample, this clonotype turned up many times. Sequence at one end of the junction differs from germline and may be a read error. This chain uses TRBV20-1 with TRBJ1-2; D is ambiguous. CDR1 DFQATT and CDR2 SNEGSKA come from the germline V gene (reference sequence). The CDR3 length is 12 residues. The CDR3 nucleotides are TGCAGTGCGAGAGTAGGGATCTATGGCTACACCTTC. This translates into CSARVGIYGYTF.

The chain employs TRBV7-9 and TRBJ1-2, with TRBD1 matching over 8 bases. V lost 2 bases and J lost 5; bases outside the gene matches: 4. This CDR3 comprises 14 residues. CDR1 and CDR2 (germline): SEHNR, FQNEAQ (reference sequence). The CDR3 loop is CASSLTGGGYGYTF. The CDR3 coding sequence is TGTGCCAGCAGCTTAACAGGGGGTGGTTATGGCTACACCTTC.

This clonotype occurred many times. The chain recombines TRBV7-8 with TRBJ2-1; the match to TRBD2 covers 7 bases. The V gene end was trimmed by 2 bases and the J gene end by 3 bases; junction bases not matched to a gene: 4. Germline values: CDR1 SGHVS, CDR2 FQNEAQ. There are 15 residues in the CDR3. CDR3 sequence: CASSLRGGGYNEQFF. In DNA form, the CDR3 reads TGTGCCAGCAGCTTACGTGGCGGGGGCTACAATGAGCAGTTCTTC. Full variable domain (missing parts from reference TRBV7-8 and TRBJ2-1): GAGVSQSPRYKVAKRGQDVALRCDPISGHVSLFWYQQALGQGPEFLTYFQNEAQLDKSGLPSDRFFAERPEGSVSTLKIQRTQQEDSAVYLCASSLRGGGYNEQFFGPGTRLTVL.

This chain connects TRBV29-1 to TRBJ1-2, with D uncertain. Germline CDR1 SQVTM, CDR2 ANQGSEA. This CDR3 has 13 amino acids. CDR3 residues: CAAEAYAYYGYTF. CDR3 bases: TGCGCGGCGGAGGCCTATGCATACTATGGCTACACCTTC.

This clonotype was counted a few times. The V gene is TRBV5-6, the J gene TRBJ1-5; 7 positions agree with TRBD1. V lost 4 bases, J lost 5 bases, and 6 bases stayed unmatched. The length of the CDR3 is 14 residues. Germline CDR1 and CDR2: SGHDT and YYEEEE. DNA of the CDR3: TGTGCCAGCAGCGCGGACAGGAATTATCAGCCCCAGCATTTT. It specifies CASSADRNYQPQHF. The full variable domain, with the rest looked up from reference TRBV5-6 and TRBJ1-5, is DAGVTQSPTHLIKTRGQQVTLRCSPKSGHDTVSWYQQALGQGPQFIFQYYEEEERQRGNFPDRFSGHQFPNYSSELNVNALLLGDSALYLCASSADRNYQPQHFGDGTRLSIL.